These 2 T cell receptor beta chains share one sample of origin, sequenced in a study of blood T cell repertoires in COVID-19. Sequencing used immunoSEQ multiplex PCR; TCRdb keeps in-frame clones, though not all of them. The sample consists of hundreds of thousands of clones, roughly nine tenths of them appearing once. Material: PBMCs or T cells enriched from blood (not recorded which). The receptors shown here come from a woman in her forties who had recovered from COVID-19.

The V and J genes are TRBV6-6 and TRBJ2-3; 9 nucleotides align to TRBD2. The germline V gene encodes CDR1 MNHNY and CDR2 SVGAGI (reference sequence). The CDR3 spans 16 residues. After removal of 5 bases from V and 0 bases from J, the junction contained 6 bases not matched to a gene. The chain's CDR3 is CASSARLAASTDTQYF. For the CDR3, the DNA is TGTGCCAGCAGTGCCAGACTAGCGGCTAGCACAGATACGCAGTATTTT.

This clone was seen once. This CDR3 reads CASSLQTANYGYTF. The CDR3 DNA follows: TGTGCCAGCAGCTTACAGACAGCTAACTATGGCTACACCTTC. The chain joins TRBV7-9 to TRBJ1-2, with D possibly matching TRBD1 (5 bases). Germline V gene data show CDR1 as SEHNR and CDR2 as FQNEAQ (reference sequence). CDR3 size: 14 residues. V shed 2 bases and J shed 0 bases, with 7 bases lying between them.